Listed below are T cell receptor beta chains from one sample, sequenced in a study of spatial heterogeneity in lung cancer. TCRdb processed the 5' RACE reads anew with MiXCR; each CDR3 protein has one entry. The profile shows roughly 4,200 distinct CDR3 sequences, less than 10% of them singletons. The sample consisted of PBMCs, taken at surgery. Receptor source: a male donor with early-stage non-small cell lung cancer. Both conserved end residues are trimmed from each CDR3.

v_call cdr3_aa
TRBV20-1 SARADYEQY
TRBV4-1 ASSQEENQPQH
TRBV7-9 ASSLMGRGELDGYT
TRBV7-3 ASSLGGWDTEAF
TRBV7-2 ASSSPGLARNEQF
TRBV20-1 SAQSGSTDTQY
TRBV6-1 AIAREQTGEQY
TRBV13 ASSPPFTYEQY
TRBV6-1 ASSRTGEGEKLF
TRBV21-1 ASSPLAGGPTGELF
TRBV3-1 ASSQEGLGASRQETQY
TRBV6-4 ASSDSYRGTEAF
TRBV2 ASSEASTLYSPLH
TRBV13 ASSSQLKQGASTDTQY
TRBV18 ASSGDSASTDTQY
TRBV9 ASSQTGINYGYT
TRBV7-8 ASSPRGLAGGTFVTQY
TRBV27 ATRTGAVNEQF
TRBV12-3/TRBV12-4 ASSLLSGTEAF
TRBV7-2 ASSTGLAGNRRDTQY
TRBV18 ASSRTGDYSALH
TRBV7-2 ASSLARQTANTGELF
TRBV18 ASSPPGSPLH
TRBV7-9 ASRKQGLLQETQY
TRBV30 AWGREAGQGGELF
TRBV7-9 ASSQDRGRSYEQY
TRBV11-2 ASSLVQALNEQF
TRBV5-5 ASSLVEGFLAYEQY
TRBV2 ASRETGGSLYEQF
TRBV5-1 ASSSGGVSGNTIY
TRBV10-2 ASSPTGGVTDTQY
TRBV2 ASSELGQGTGELF
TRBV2 ASSELAGGSDTQY
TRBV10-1 ASSESRQETSYNEQF
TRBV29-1 SVEGLAGKGFGEEQF
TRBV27 ASSWSGGAYEQY
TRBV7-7 ASSPGQRDTEAF
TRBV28 ASSTRWDTASYEQY
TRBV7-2 ASSSPTSKGDSPLH
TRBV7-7 ASSLDGPGEQF
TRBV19 ARPICPAGGKYEQF
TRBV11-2 ASSFEGAGANVLT
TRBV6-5 ASSPGAGGTYGYT
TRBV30 AWSETSSGGFYNEQF
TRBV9 ASSVGGTRIYNEQF
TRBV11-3 ASSLVGYTEQF